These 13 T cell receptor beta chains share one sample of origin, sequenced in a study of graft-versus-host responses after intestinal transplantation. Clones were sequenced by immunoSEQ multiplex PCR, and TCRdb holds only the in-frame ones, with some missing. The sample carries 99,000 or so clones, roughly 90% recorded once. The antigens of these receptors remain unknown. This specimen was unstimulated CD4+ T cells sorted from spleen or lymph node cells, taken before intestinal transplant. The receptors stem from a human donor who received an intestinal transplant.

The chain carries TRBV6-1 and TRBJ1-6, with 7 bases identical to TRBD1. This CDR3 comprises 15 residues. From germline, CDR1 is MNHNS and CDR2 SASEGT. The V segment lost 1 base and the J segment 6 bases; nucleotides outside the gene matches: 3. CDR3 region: CASSEEGAINSPLHF. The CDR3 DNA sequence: TGTGCCAGCAGTGAAGAGGGGGCCATTAATTCACCCCTCCACTTT.

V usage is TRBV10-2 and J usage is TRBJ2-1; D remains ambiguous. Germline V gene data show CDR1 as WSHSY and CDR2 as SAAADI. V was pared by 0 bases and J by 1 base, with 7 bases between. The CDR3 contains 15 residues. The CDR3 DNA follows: TGCGCCAGCAGTGAGTCGGCAGTTTCCTACAATGAGCAGTTCTTC. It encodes CASSESAVSYNEQFF.

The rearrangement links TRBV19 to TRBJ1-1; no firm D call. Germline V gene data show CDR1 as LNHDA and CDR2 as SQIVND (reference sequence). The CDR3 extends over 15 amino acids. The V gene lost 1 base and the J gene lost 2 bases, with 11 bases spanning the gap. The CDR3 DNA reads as TGTGCCAGTAGTATAGTGGGGAAACCAAACACTGAAGCTTTCTTT. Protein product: CASSIVGKPNTEAFF.

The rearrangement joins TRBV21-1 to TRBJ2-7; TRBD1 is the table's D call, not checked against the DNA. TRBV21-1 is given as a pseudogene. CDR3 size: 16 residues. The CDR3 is CASSKEGGPRPYEQYF. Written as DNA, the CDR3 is TGTGCCAGCAGCAAAGAAGGTGGGCCAAGGCCCTACGAGCAGTACTTC.

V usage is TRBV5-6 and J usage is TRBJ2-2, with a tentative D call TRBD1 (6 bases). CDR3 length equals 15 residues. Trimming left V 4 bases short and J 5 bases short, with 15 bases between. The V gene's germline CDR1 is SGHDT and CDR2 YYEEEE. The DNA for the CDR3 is TGTGCCAGCAGCATACCTAACAGGGTTACCGGGGAGCTGTTTTTT. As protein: CASSIPNRVTGELFF.

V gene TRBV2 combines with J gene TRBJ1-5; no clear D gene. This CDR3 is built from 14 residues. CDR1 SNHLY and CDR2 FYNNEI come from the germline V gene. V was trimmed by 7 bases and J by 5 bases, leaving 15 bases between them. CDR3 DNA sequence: TGTGCCAGCAATCCCTGGGAGACTTATCAGCCCCAGCATTTT. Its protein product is CASNPWETYQPQHF.

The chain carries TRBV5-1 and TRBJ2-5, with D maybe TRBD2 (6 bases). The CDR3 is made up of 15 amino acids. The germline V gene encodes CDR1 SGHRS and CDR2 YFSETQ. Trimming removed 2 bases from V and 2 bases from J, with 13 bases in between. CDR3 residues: CASSLSQGGQETQYF. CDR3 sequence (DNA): TGCGCCAGCAGCTTATCCCAGGGAGGACAAGAGACCCAGTACTTC.

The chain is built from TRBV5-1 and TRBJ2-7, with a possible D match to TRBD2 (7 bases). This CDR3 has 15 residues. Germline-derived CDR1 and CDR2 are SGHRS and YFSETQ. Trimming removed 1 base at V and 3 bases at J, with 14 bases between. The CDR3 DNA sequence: TGCGCCAGCAGCTTGAATCAGGGGAGGGTCTACGAGCAGTACTTC. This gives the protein CASSLNQGRVYEQYF.

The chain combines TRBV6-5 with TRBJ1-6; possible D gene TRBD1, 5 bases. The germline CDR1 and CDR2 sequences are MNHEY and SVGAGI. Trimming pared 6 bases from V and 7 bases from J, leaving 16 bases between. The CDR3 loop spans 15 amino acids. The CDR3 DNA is TGTGCCAGCAGCGACCAGGGTAGAGGGAATTCACCCCTCCACTTT. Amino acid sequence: CASSDQGRGNSPLHF.

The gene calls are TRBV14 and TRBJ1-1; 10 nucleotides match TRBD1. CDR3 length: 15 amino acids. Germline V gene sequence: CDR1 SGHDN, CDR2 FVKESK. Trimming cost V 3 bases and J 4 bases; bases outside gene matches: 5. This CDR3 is CASSQDRGFTTEAFF. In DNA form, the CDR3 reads TGTGCCAGCAGCCAGGACAGGGGGTTTACCACTGAAGCTTTCTTT.

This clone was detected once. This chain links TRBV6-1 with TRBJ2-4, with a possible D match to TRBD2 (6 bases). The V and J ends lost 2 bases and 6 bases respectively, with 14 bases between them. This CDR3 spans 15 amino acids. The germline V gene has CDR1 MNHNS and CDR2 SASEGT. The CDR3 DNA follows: TGTGCCAGCAGTGAATTATTCAGGAGGGGAAACATTCAGTACTTC. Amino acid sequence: CASSELFRRGNIQYF.

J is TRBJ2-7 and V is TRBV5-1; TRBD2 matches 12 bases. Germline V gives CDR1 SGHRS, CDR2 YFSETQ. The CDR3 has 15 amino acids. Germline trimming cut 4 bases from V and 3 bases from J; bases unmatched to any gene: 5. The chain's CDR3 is CASSTGTSGFYEQYF. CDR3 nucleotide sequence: TGCGCCAGCAGCACCGGGACTAGCGGGTTCTACGAGCAGTACTTC.

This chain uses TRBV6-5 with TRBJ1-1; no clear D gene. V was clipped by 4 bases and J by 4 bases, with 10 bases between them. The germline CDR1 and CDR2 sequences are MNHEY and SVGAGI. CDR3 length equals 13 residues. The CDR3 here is CASSFSRFTEAFF. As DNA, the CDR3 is TGTGCCAGCAGTTTCAGTAGGTTCACTGAAGCTTTCTTT.